The 28 T cell receptor beta chains listed next were all sequenced from one sample in a study of CD4 and CD8 cells across lung adenocarcinoma regions. TCRdb reprocessed the PCR reads via MiXCR and lists one record per CDR3 protein. The sample has over 10,000 distinct CDR3 sequences; around 61% are singletons. Sequencing input: CD8+ T cells from the margin of a lung tumor. These receptors all stem from a female donor with lung adenocarcinoma. The CD4 and CD8 labels of this study may be unreliable.

This rearrangement joins TRBV27 to TRBJ2-1; 8 bases align to TRBD1. With the DNA end fitting TRBJ2-7 better, the J assignment may be wrong. The CDR3 extends over 14 amino acids. Germline V CDR1 and CDR2: MNHEY, SMNVEV (reference sequence). CDR3 sequence reads: CASSNRGWADEQYF. CDR3 nucleotide sequence: TGTGCCAGCAGCAACAGGGGGTGGGCTGACGAGCAGTACTTC.

This chain uses TRBV4-2 with TRBJ2-4; 14 positions agree with TRBD2. The germline gives CDR1 LGHNA, CDR2 YNFKEQ. CDR3 length: 20 amino acids. V shed 1 base, J shed 13 bases, and the junction held 21 bases outside the gene matches. CDR3 in amino acids: CASSQGLAGGRVLAKKIQYF. The CDR3 DNA sequence: TGTGCCAGCAGCCAAGGACTAGCGGGGGGGAGGGTACTAGCCAAAAAGATCCAGTACTTC.

Regarding this clonotype: The junction shows a germline mismatch at one end, possibly a read error. The chain joins TRBV30 to TRBJ2-3; D may be TRBD1 or TRBD2 (5 bases each). This CDR3 contains 15 residues. Germline lookup yields CDR1 GTSNPN and CDR2 SVGIG (reference sequence). The CDR3, as DNA: TGTGCCTGGAGTAGCCGGGGCTGCGACCAAGATACCCAGTATTTC. Translating it yields CAWSSRGCDQDTQYF.

Turning to this clonotype: At one end, the junction sequence differs from germline, possibly due to a read error. The rearrangement uses TRBV10-2 and TRBJ2-4, with TRBD2 as a possible D gene (6 bases). Germline V gene data show CDR1 as WSHSY and CDR2 as SAAADI. This CDR3 is 15 amino acids long. CDR3 residues: CASREGLGGKDMQYF. The CDR3 nucleotides read TGCGCCAGCAGAGAGGGGCTGGGAGGCAAAGACATGCAGTATTTC.

The V and J genes are TRBV6-5 and TRBJ2-1; TRBD2 is a possible D gene (5 bases). Between the trimmed V and J ends, which lost 1 base and 2 bases, there was a span of 9 bases. The CDR3 is 15 amino acids. From germline, CDR1 is MNHEY and CDR2 SVGAGI. The CDR3: CASSYWRRPYNEQFF. CDR3 coding DNA: TGTGCCAGCAGTTACTGGAGGCGACCCTACAATGAGCAGTTCTTC.

On this clonotype itself: One junction end does not reproduce the germline sequence, and a read error may be involved. The chain carries TRBV6-1 and TRBJ2-4; TRBD2 is a possible D gene (7 bases). CDR1 is MNHNS and CDR2 is SASEGT in the germline V gene. CDR3 length equals 14 residues. CDR3 coding DNA: TGTGCCAGCAGTGGGGGAGGGGGGTGGGACATCCAGTACTTC. Translation gives CASSGGGGWDIQYF.

The rearrangement joins TRBV3-1 to TRBJ2-4, with 7 bases matching TRBD1. The germline V gene has CDR1 LGHDT and CDR2 YNNKEL (reference sequence). V was clipped by 4 bases and J by 6 bases; unmatched bases: 6. This CDR3 region has 14 residues. The CDR3 DNA reads as TGTGCCAGCAGCCCAGACAGGGTGGGAAACATTCAGTACTTC. Its translation is CASSPDRVGNIQYF.

In its sample, this clonotype was seen a few times. The chain recombines TRBV6-4 with TRBJ1-1; no clear D gene. CDR3 length equals 12 residues. Trimming took 2 bases from V and 7 from J, leaving 8 bases between them. In germline, CDR1 is MRHNA, CDR2 SNTAGT. The CDR3 DNA is TGTGCCAGCAGTGACCCCCGTGGTGAAGCTTTCTTT. It is translated as CASSDPRGEAFF.

The table lists this clonotype with a few counts. The chain uses TRBV27 and TRBJ2-1, with 10 nucleotides matching TRBD1. J gave up 3 bases and V 5 bases, and 4 bases lay outside the gene matches. Germline V gene data show CDR1 as MNHEY and CDR2 as SMNVEV (reference sequence). The CDR3 is 15 residues long. The CDR3 spells CASSTGTGVYNEQFF. The CDR3 nucleotides are TGTGCCAGCAGTACCGGGACAGGGGTCTACAATGAGCAGTTCTTC.

In its sample, this clonotype ranks as medium-sized. The CDR3 nucleotides read TGCGCCAGCAGCCAAGACCACACGAGCGGGGGACTGTACAATGAGCAGTTCTTC. Translated, it gives CASSQDHTSGGLYNEQFF. This chain uses TRBV4-1 with TRBJ2-1; 8 nucleotides agree with TRBD2. V was pared by 0 bases and J by 4 bases, with 11 bases of the junction left unmatched. This CDR3 has 18 residues. The germline V gene has CDR1 MGHRA and CDR2 YSYEKL.

There are a few counts of this clonotype. The junction departs from the called germline gene at one end, perhaps through a read error. The rearrangement uses TRBV6-1 and TRBJ1-2; 12 bases match TRBD1. There are 15 residues in the CDR3. CDR1 MNHNS and CDR2 SASEGT come from the germline V gene. In DNA, the CDR3 is TGTGCCAGCAGCGAAGCCGGGACAGGGGGCAATGGCTACACCTTC. Amino acids: CASSEAGTGGNGYTF.

The chain links TRBV7-2 to TRBJ2-1, with 9 bases aligning to TRBD2. Germline assignment: CDR1 SGHTA and CDR2 FQGNSA. There are 17 residues in the CDR3. V trimming: 3 bases; J trimming: 9 bases; junction bases outside the gene matches: 15. The CDR3 protein is CASSFSSLAGVFGEQFF. In DNA form, the CDR3 reads TGTGCCAGCAGCTTTTCCTCTTTAGCGGGAGTTTTTGGTGAGCAGTTCTTC.

A few counts support this clonotype. The rearrangement links TRBV27 to TRBJ2-2; weak D call: TRBD1 (6 bases). Trimming left V 2 bases short and J 9 bases short, with 10 bases between. CDR1 and CDR2 from the germline V gene are MNHEY and SMNVEV (reference sequence). This CDR3 comprises 13 residues. The CDR3 loop reads CASSLPGERELFF. The CDR3 nucleotides are TGTGCCAGCAGTTTACCAGGGGAAAGGGAGCTGTTTTTT.

This sequence joins TRBV27 and TRBJ2-1; 10 bases align to TRBD2. CDR3 length equals 15 residues. Trimming removed 5 bases from V and 7 bases from J; junction bases left unmatched: 8. Germline V gene sequence: CDR1 MNHEY, CDR2 SMNVEV (reference sequence). DNA of the CDR3: TGTGCCAGCAGTGTCGGACTAGCGGAAAGAAATGAGCAGTTCTTC. Protein: CASSVGLAERNEQFF.

The chain carries TRBV6-5 and TRBJ1-1; D is undetermined. The CDR3 spans 15 residues. V gave up 2 bases and J gave up 1 base, with 11 bases separating them. CDR1 is MNHEY and CDR2 is SVGAGI in the germline V gene. The CDR3, as DNA: TGTGCCAGCAGTTACCGGTTCGGGGAGAACACTGAAGCTTTCTTT. Amino acids: CASSYRFGENTEAFF.

This chain uses TRBV27 with TRBJ2-1, with D hard to call. TRBJ2-7 matches the DNA end more closely, so the J call is doubtful. Germline values: CDR1 MNHEY, CDR2 SMNVEV (reference sequence). The CDR3 totals 12 residues. Here the CDR3 reads CASARRGVGQYF. CDR3 nucleotides: TGTGCCAGTGCCCGACGAGGAGTAGGGCAGTACTTC.

This clonotype was recorded many times. In DNA form, the CDR3 reads TGTGCCAGCAGTGTGGTTATGGGGTTAGATGAGCAGTTCTTC. Its translation: CASSVVMGLDEQFF. The rearrangement uses TRBV6-1 and TRBJ2-1; D unclear. V was pared by 4 bases and J by 8 bases, with 15 bases between. The germline gives CDR1 MNHNS, CDR2 SASEGT. This CDR3 contains 14 residues.

This clonotype showed up just a few times. The chain joins TRBV10-3 to TRBJ2-3; 8 positions match TRBD2. With 6 bases clipped from V and 1 base from J, the junction kept 3 bases outside the gene matches. The CDR3 sequence is 14 residues long. Germline V lookup: CDR1 ENHRY, CDR2 SYGVKD. The CDR3 loop reads CAIRKRGRTDTQYF. CDR3 DNA: TGTGCCATCAGAAAGCGGGGGCGCACAGATACGCAGTATTTT.

The chain links TRBV10-2 to TRBJ2-2; TRBD1 agrees at 8 bases. There are 15 residues in the CDR3. With V trimmed by 8 bases and J by 6 bases, 11 bases remained unmatched. The germline V gene has CDR1 WSHSY and CDR2 SAAADI. DNA for the CDR3: TGCGCCAGCGCCGCGACCGGGACAGGAGCCGGGGAGCTGTTTTTT. Translated, it gives CASAATGTGAGELFF.

DNA of the CDR3: TGTGCCAGCAGTCCTAGCGGGCACCCAGCCACAGATATTCAGTATTTT. It yields the protein CASSPSGHPATDIQYF. This sequence joins TRBV6-1 and TRBJ2-3; TRBD2 agrees at 8 bases. The V gene end was trimmed by 5 bases and the J gene end by 12 bases; junction bases not matched to a gene: 19. CDR3 size: 16 residues. The germline V gene encodes CDR1 MNHNS and CDR2 SASEGT.

J is TRBJ2-1 and V is TRBV6-1; 13 bases agree with TRBD2. CDR3 size: 16 residues. Germline V gene lookup returns CDR1 MNHNS and CDR2 SASEGT. The ends lost 7 bases at V and 5 bases at J; junction bases unmatched: 8. CDR3 DNA: TGTGCCAGCACGGGACTAGCGGGGATGACACACAATGAGCAGTTCTTC. Translation: CASTGLAGMTHNEQFF.

Remarks on this clonotype: At one of its ends the junction is not consistent with the germline gene, which may arise from a read error. The rearrangement uses TRBV6-1 and TRBJ2-3; 7 bases align to TRBD2. The CDR3 is 16 residues long. The germline V gene has CDR1 MNHNS and CDR2 SASEGT. CDR3: CASGGSGRRDKDTQYF. The CDR3 DNA sequence: TGTGCCAGCGGGGGTAGCGGGCGCCGTGACAAAGATACGCAGTATTTC.

In this sample, this clonotype turned up many times. This chain connects TRBV10-1 to TRBJ2-5, with 11 bases fitting TRBD1. V shed 9 bases and J 3 bases; nucleotides not matched to a gene: 21. CDR1 WNHNN and CDR2 SYGVQD come from the germline V gene (reference sequence). The CDR3 length is 19 residues. CDR3 sequence reads: CARKPPPGQGGSRKETQYF. The DNA for the CDR3 is TGCGCCAGGAAGCCCCCACCGGGACAGGGGGGCTCTCGGAAAGAGACCCAGTACTTC.

The CDR3 reads CPGIGRAHVF. The CDR3 DNA reads as TGTCCTGGGATCGGAAGAGCACACGTCTTT. The chain carries TRBV22-1 and TRBJ1-3. TRBV22-1 is noted as a pseudogene. The CDR3 length is 10 residues.

The V and J genes are TRBV7-2 and TRBJ2-4; D is tentatively TRBD1 or TRBD2 (5 bases each). In germline, CDR1 is SGHTA, CDR2 FQGNSA. The CDR3 contains 16 residues. Trimming stripped 4 bases from V and 13 bases from J, with 26 bases between. CDR3 loop: CASSSSGLGAKNTQYF. The CDR3 DNA sequence: TGTGCCAGCAGCTCCTCGGGGCTGGGAGCCAAAAATACGCAGTACTTC.

The rearrangement links TRBV6-1 to TRBJ2-1, with D perhaps assigned TRBD1 or TRBD2 (7 bases each). The end of the DNA aligns better with TRBJ2-4, so the J call may be wrong. The CDR3 is 14 amino acids. CDR1 MNHNS and CDR2 SASEGT come from the germline V gene. The CDR3 DNA is TGTGCCAGTCAGGGGGGGGGGACCCAAGACACTCAGTACTTC. It translates to CASQGGGTQDTQYF.

The V gene is TRBV3-1, the J gene TRBJ2-1, with a tentative D call TRBD1 (5 bases). This CDR3 has 13 amino acids. Trimming cost V 4 bases and J 10 bases, with 14 bases left between them. In germline, CDR1 is LGHDT, CDR2 YNNKEL (reference sequence). The CDR3: CASSRSGSGEQFF. In DNA, the CDR3 is TGTGCCAGCAGCCGGTCAGGGTCGGGCGAGCAGTTCTTC.

This clonotype is labeled medium-sized. This chain uses TRBV7-2 with TRBJ2-4; the match to TRBD2 covers 7 bases. Germline CDR1 is SGHTA and CDR2 is FQGNSA. This CDR3 spans 15 amino acids. Trimming took 3 bases from V and 7 from J; bases not matched to a gene: 9. The CDR3 spells CASSFGRAGGNIQYF. For the CDR3, the DNA is TGTGCCAGCAGCTTCGGCCGGGCCGGGGGGAACATTCAGTACTTC.